Shown below are 10 T cell receptor beta chains from a single sample sequenced in a study of CD8+ T cells in alopecia areata. cDNA serving as the sequencing template came from extracted, reverse transcribed RNA. Profiled with immunoSEQ multiplex PCR; TCRdb holds only in-frame clones, not every one. Among around 140,000 clones listed, more than 75% were seen once. The sample in question was CD8+ T cells sorted from blood, obtained at week 0. The receptors shown here come from a human donor with alopecia areata.

The DNA for the CDR3 is TGTGCCAGCTCCCCCGGGCCCACTTACGAGCAGTACTTC. Translated, it gives CASSPGPTYEQYF. The chain joins TRBV7-9 to TRBJ2-7; D uncertain. The V end was cut by 8 bases, the J end by 4 bases, with 15 bases between. CDR3 size: 13 residues. Germline V gene lookup returns CDR1 SEHNR and CDR2 FQNEAQ (reference sequence).

The gene calls are TRBV19 and TRBJ2-1; no reliable D call. The CDR3 extends over 14 amino acids. Germline CDR1 and CDR2: LNHDA and SQIVND (reference sequence). V lost 5 bases, J lost 4 bases, and 12 bases lay in between. The CDR3 region has the DNA TGTGCCAGTAGTCCCGCGATAACATACAATGAGCAGTTCTTC. It translates to CASSPAITYNEQFF.

The chain combines TRBV19 with TRBJ2-1; D possibly matches TRBD1 or TRBD2 (5 bases each). The CDR3 runs 13 residues. Germline CDR1 LNHDA, CDR2 SQIVND (reference sequence). The V end was cut by 5 bases, the J end by 10 bases, with 15 bases between. The CDR3 reads CASSPLTGGEQFF. CDR3 DNA sequence: TGTGCCAGTAGTCCCTTGACTGGGGGAGAGCAGTTCTTC. Filled out from reference TRBV19 and TRBJ2-1, the complete variable domain reads DGGITQSPKYLFRKEGQNVTLSCEQNLNHDAMYWYRQDPGQGLRLIYYSQIVNDFQKGDIAEGYSVSREKKESFPLTVTSAQKNPTAFYLCASSPLTGGEQFFGPGTRLTVL.

This chain uses TRBV19 with TRBJ2-1, with D perhaps given as TRBD1 or TRBD2 (5 bases each). Between the trimmed V and J ends, which lost 8 bases and 3 bases, there was a span of 14 bases. CDR3 length equals 14 residues. Per germline, CDR1 LNHDA and CDR2 SQIVND (reference sequence). For the CDR3, the DNA is TGTGCCAGTTCCGGGACCATCGACTACAATGAGCAGTTCTTC. It is translated as CASSGTIDYNEQFF.

The chain couples TRBV30 to TRBJ2-5; D possibly matches TRBD1 or TRBD2 (6 bases each). V was shortened by 0 bases and J by 4 bases, with 9 bases between the two germline ends. The germline V gene encodes CDR1 GTSNPN and CDR2 SVGIG (reference sequence). CDR3 size: 13 residues. In DNA form, the CDR3 reads TGTGCCTGGAGTGTTGGGGGGCGAGAGACCCAGTACTTC. Translated: CAWSVGGRETQYF.

CDR3 bases: TGCGCCAGCAGCCCCCAGACAGGGATGAACACTGAAGCTTTCTTT. Its protein product is CASSPQTGMNTEAFF. The chain carries TRBV4-1 and TRBJ1-1; 7 nucleotides align to TRBD1. The CDR3 spans 15 residues. Germline-derived CDR1 and CDR2 are MGHRA and YSYEKL. The junction had 5 bases not matched to a gene; V was cut back by 4 bases and J by 0 bases.

The chain is built from TRBV21-1 and TRBJ2-3. TRBV21-1 is given as a pseudogene. The CDR3 has 11 amino acids. DNA of the CDR3: TGTGCCACCATTCGCCTAGATACGCAGTATTTT. As protein: CATIRLDTQYF.

The rearrangement uses TRBV27 and TRBJ1-2; 8 bases map to TRBD1. The CDR3 runs to 12 residues. Germline CDR1 is MNHEY and CDR2 is SMNVEV (reference sequence). V lost 5 bases and J lost 11; bases outside the gene matches: 7. This CDR3 is CASSKGQGLYTF. CDR3 DNA: TGTGCCAGCAGTAAAGGACAGGGACTGTACACCTTC.

There are a few counts of this clone. The chain carries TRBV19 and TRBJ1-1; weak D call: TRBD1 (6 bases). This CDR3 comprises 16 residues. Per the germline V gene, CDR1 is LNHDA and CDR2 is SQIVND (reference sequence). The ends were cut back, 0 bases at V and 3 bases at J, with 14 bases in the middle. CDR3 sequence reads: CASSIDPDSQDTEAFF. CDR3 DNA: TGTGCCAGTAGTATAGATCCGGACAGTCAGGACACTGAAGCTTTCTTT.

In the case of this clone: The conserved final phenylalanine or tryptophan is absent from the CDR3, which likely points to a read error. The chain couples TRBV5-1 to TRBJ2-3; D is uncertain. CDR3 length: 16 amino acids. Trimming cost V 0 bases and J 3 bases, with 14 bases left between them. Germline-derived CDR1 and CDR2 are SGHRS and YFSETQ. The CDR3 region is CASSLVPPEATDTQYL. The CDR3 region has the DNA TGCGCCAGCAGCTTGGTTCCACCTGAGGCAACAGATACGCAGTATCTT.